The 23 T cell receptor beta chains below were found in one sample sequenced in a study of cytomegalovirus exposure and HLA in healthy donors. The primer mix had 60 Vbeta and 13 Jbeta primers. Clones were read by immunoSEQ multiplex PCR, and TCRdb kept only the in-frame ones, dropping some. This sample has under 150,000 clones, with 55% to 75% found just once. Source material: PBMCs. The receptors come from a human donor in good health.

The chain carries TRBV7-2 and TRBJ2-5; D is perhaps TRBD2 (6 bases). In germline, CDR1 is SGHTA, CDR2 FQGNSA. V was cut by 0 bases and J by 5 bases, with 16 bases left in between. This CDR3 is 16 amino acids long. The CDR3, as DNA: TGTGCCAGCAGCTTAGCGCTGGGACTCAAGGGGGAGACCCAGTACTTC. Its protein is CASSLALGLKGETQYF.

This clone occurred once. The J gene is TRBJ2-2, the V gene TRBV7-2; unclear D gene. Germline V CDR1 and CDR2: SGHTA, FQGNSA. The V end was cut by 5 bases, the J end by 1 base, with 11 bases between. The CDR3 totals 15 residues. CDR3: CASSAFPGNTGELFF. The CDR3 nucleotides read TGTGCCAGCAGCGCCTTTCCGGGGAACACCGGGGAGCTGTTTTTT.

V gene TRBV12-5 combines with J gene TRBJ1-5; 7 bases line up with TRBD1. The CDR3 is 14 residues long. V shed 5 bases and J 5 bases; nucleotides not matched to a gene: 6. Germline CDR1 and CDR2: LGHNT and FRNRAP. CDR3 in amino acids: CASGPGRGDQPQHF. Written as DNA, the CDR3 is TGTGCTAGTGGTCCCGGCAGGGGGGATCAGCCCCAGCATTTT.

The chain uses TRBV9 and TRBJ2-2, with D possibly TRBD1 on 5 matching bases. The germline V gene has CDR1 SGDLS and CDR2 YYNGEE. With 4 bases removed from V and 2 bases from J, the gap between germline ends came to 15 bases. The CDR3 covers 16 residues. CDR3 DNA: TGTGCCAGCAGCTGGGTACAGGCTACAAACACCGGGGAGCTGTTTTTT. Translation gives CASSWVQATNTGELFF.

This clone was counted a single time. The chain employs TRBV7-3 and TRBJ1-3; D is unclear. The germline gives CDR1 SGHTA, CDR2 FQGTGA. The CDR3 spans 18 residues. V lost 1 base and J lost 2, with 18 bases in between. The CDR3 DNA is TGTGCCAGCAGCTTAATGGGCCCCCACGGGGTGACTGGAAACACCATATATTTT. It translates to CASSLMGPHGVTGNTIYF.

The V call is TRBV30, the J call TRBJ1-2, with 8 bases lining up with TRBD1. CDR3 length: 12 amino acids. V lost 7 bases, J lost 4 bases, and 5 bases stayed unmatched. From germline, CDR1 is GTSNPN and CDR2 SVGIG (reference sequence). The CDR3 nucleotides read TGTGCCTCCCGAACAGGGGGCTATGGCTACACCTTC. It codes for CASRTGGYGYTF.

This clone was observed once. The chain couples TRBV7-9 to TRBJ2-4; 9 nucleotides line up with TRBD2. The CDR3 loop spans 19 amino acids. Per the germline V gene, CDR1 is SEHNR and CDR2 is FQNEAQ (reference sequence). V trimming: 2 bases; J trimming: 1 base; junction bases outside the gene matches: 12. The CDR3 protein is CASSLYPSRGGLAKNIQYF. The CDR3 DNA reads as TGTGCCAGCAGCTTATACCCATCGCGGGGGGGCCTTGCCAAAAACATTCAGTACTTC.

The chain combines TRBV11-3 with TRBJ1-5; possibly TRBD1 for D (5 bases). The CDR3 has 16 residues. Trimming removed 0 bases from V and 0 bases from J, with 9 bases in between. Germline values: CDR1 SGHNT, CDR2 YENEEA. The CDR3 DNA is TGTGCCAGCAGCTTAGATTCAGGGTATAGCAATCAGCCCCAGCATTTT. It encodes CASSLDSGYSNQPQHF.

CDR3 amino acids: CASSFRTSGTNEQFF. CDR3 bases: TGTGCCAGCAGCTTTAGGACTAGCGGGACGAATGAGCAGTTCTTC. The chain recombines TRBV7-2 with TRBJ2-1; 12 bases agree with TRBD2. Germline values: CDR1 SGHTA, CDR2 FQGNSA. The CDR3 consists of 15 residues. Germline trimming cut 3 bases from V and 7 bases from J; bases unmatched to any gene: 4.

In its sample, this clone was seen a few times. V usage is TRBV2 and J usage is TRBJ2-1, with 10 nucleotides matching TRBD1. V shed 6 bases and J 16 bases; nucleotides not matched to a gene: 18. The CDR3 has 15 residues. The germline V gene has CDR1 SNHLY and CDR2 FYNNEI. CDR3 in DNA: TGTGCCAGCAGCGCGCTCACTGGGACAGGGGAATATCAATTCTTC. Protein product: CASSALTGTGEYQFF.

This clone has only one observation. The V and J genes are TRBV27 and TRBJ2-1, with D uncertain. The V gene lost 6 bases and the J gene lost 5 bases, with 8 bases spanning the gap. This CDR3 is 12 amino acids long. Looked up from germline, CDR1 is MNHEY and CDR2 is SMNVEV (reference sequence). Here the CDR3 reads CASRLGHNEQFF. The CDR3 coding sequence is TGTGCCAGCAGGCTGGGCCACAATGAGCAGTTCTTC.

The gene calls are TRBV18 and TRBJ1-4; D is unclear. V shed 0 bases and J shed 5 bases, with 10 bases lying between them. This CDR3 has 15 amino acids. The germline CDR1 and CDR2 sequences are KGHSH and LQKENI. For the CDR3, the DNA is TGTGCCAGCTCACCACCGATAGGAGGGAATGAAAAACTGTTTTTT. Encoded protein: CASSPPIGGNEKLFF.

This clone has only one observation. This chain joins TRBV5-4 and TRBJ2-5; TRBD2 agrees at 13 bases. With V trimmed by 4 bases and J by 7 bases, 10 bases remained unmatched. Germline values: CDR1 SGHNT, CDR2 YYREEE (reference sequence). CDR3 size: 16 residues. CDR3 protein: CASSAGTSGRDGTQYF. CDR3 nucleotide sequence: TGTGCCAGCAGCGCGGGTACTAGCGGGAGGGATGGGACCCAGTACTTC. Full variable domain (remainder filled in from reference TRBV5-4 and TRBJ2-5): ETGVTQSPTHLIKTRGQQVTLRCSSQSGHNTVSWYQQALGQGPQFIFQYYREEENGRGNFPPRFSGLQFPNYSSELNVNALELDDSALYLCASSAGTSGRDGTQYFGPGTRLLVL.

Concerning this clone itself: Its ends do not fully match the called genes, so a read error is possible. This chain joins TRBV7-7 and TRBJ2-1; tentatively, D is TRBD1 (5 bases). The germline V gene has CDR1 SSHAT and CDR2 FNYEAQ (reference sequence). There are 15 residues in the CDR3. The CDR3 DNA is TGTGCTAGCAGCACCCGACAGAGCTCCTACAATGAGCAGTTCTTC. It specifies CASSTRQSSYNEQFF.

J is TRBJ2-3 and V is TRBV18; 14 positions match TRBD2. CDR3 size: 16 residues. The trim removed 1 base at V and 5 bases at J, leaving 2 bases unmatched. Germline-derived CDR1 and CDR2 are KGHSH and LQKENI. DNA of the CDR3: TGTGCCAGCTCACCACTCGGGACTAGCGGGAGAGATACGCAGTATTTT. Its protein is CASSPLGTSGRDTQYF.

V usage is TRBV15 and J usage is TRBJ1-2; 10 bases are a match to TRBD1. V lost 0 bases and J lost 3; bases outside the gene matches: 4. The CDR3 runs 16 residues. Germline assignment: CDR1 LNHNV and CDR2 YYDKDF (reference sequence). Here the CDR3 reads CATSRDPGTGDYGYTF. CDR3 coding DNA: TGTGCCACCAGCAGAGATCCCGGGACAGGGGACTATGGCTACACCTTC.

The gene calls are TRBV27 and TRBJ2-3; 8 bases are shared with TRBD2. CDR3 size: 15 residues. The J segment lost 4 bases and the V segment lost 4 bases, leaving 7 bases of the junction unmatched. Germline V gives CDR1 MNHEY, CDR2 SMNVEV (reference sequence). CDR3 sequence: CASSSYGRAADTQYF. CDR3 sequence (DNA): TGTGCCAGCAGTTCGTACGGGAGGGCCGCAGATACGCAGTATTTT.

This clone was seen once. The chain combines TRBV5-6 with TRBJ1-2; D may be TRBD1 (6 bases). The CDR3 has 16 residues. Germline V gene data show CDR1 as SGHDT and CDR2 as YYEEEE. V lost 0 bases and J lost 4, with 16 bases in between. The CDR3 DNA follows: TGTGCCAGCAGCTTGGGGGACACCCAAAACCTCTATGGCTACACCTTC. The encoded protein is CASSLGDTQNLYGYTF.

This clone was recorded a few times. This chain joins TRBV27 and TRBJ2-3; D ambiguous. The germline gives CDR1 MNHEY, CDR2 SMNVEV (reference sequence). This CDR3 contains 13 residues. Between the trimmed V and J ends, which lost 1 base and 3 bases, there was a span of 5 bases. The CDR3 DNA reads TGTGCCAGCAGTTTATACGGGACAGATACGCAGTATTTT. Translation: CASSLYGTDTQYF.

This clone has a handful of counts. The chain combines TRBV5-1 with TRBJ2-7, with TRBD2 matching over 13 bases. Germline CDR1 and CDR2: SGHRS and YFSETQ. This CDR3 region has 16 residues. The ends lost 4 bases at V and 4 bases at J; junction bases unmatched: 8. The CDR3 protein is CASSAEGLAGAYEQYF. In nucleotides, the CDR3 is TGCGCCAGCAGCGCCGAAGGACTAGCGGGAGCGTACGAGCAGTACTTC.

The genes are TRBV29-1 and TRBJ2-3; the match to TRBD2 covers 7 bases. In germline, CDR1 is SQVTM, CDR2 ANQGSEA. This CDR3 has 14 amino acids. V was pared by 7 bases and J by 0 bases, with 7 bases of the junction left unmatched. CDR3 amino acids: CSAHGGSSTDTQYF. CDR3 sequence (DNA): TGCAGCGCACACGGGGGGTCTAGCACAGATACGCAGTATTTT.

This clone was detected only a few times. V is TRBV16 and J is TRBJ1-6, with D unresolved. CDR1 and CDR2 from the germline V gene are KGHSY and FQNENV. The CDR3 contains 18 residues. The germline V and J ends were trimmed by 4 bases and 1 base, with 17 bases remaining between them. As DNA, the CDR3 is TGTGCCAGCAGCCCCAGGATCCCCCCTGATTCCTATAATTCACCCCTCCACTTT. Translated: CASSPRIPPDSYNSPLHF.

V and J are TRBV7-3 and TRBJ2-3, with D possibly being TRBD2 (7 bases). CDR3 size: 16 residues. Germline CDR1 reads SGHTA; CDR2 reads FQGTGA. Deletions cut 2 bases from V and 6 bases from J, with 18 bases between. CDR3 protein: CASSLGGAGLTDTQYF. The CDR3 DNA sequence: TGTGCCAGCAGCTTAGGGGGGGCGGGATTAACTGATACGCAGTATTTT. Combining the CDR3 with reference TRBV7-3 and TRBJ2-3 gives the whole variable domain GAGVSQTPSNKVTEKGKYVELRCDPISGHTALYWYRQSLGQGPEFLIYFQGTGAADDSGLPNDRFFAVRPEGSVSTLKIQRTERGDSAVYLCASSLGGAGLTDTQYFGPGTRLTVL.